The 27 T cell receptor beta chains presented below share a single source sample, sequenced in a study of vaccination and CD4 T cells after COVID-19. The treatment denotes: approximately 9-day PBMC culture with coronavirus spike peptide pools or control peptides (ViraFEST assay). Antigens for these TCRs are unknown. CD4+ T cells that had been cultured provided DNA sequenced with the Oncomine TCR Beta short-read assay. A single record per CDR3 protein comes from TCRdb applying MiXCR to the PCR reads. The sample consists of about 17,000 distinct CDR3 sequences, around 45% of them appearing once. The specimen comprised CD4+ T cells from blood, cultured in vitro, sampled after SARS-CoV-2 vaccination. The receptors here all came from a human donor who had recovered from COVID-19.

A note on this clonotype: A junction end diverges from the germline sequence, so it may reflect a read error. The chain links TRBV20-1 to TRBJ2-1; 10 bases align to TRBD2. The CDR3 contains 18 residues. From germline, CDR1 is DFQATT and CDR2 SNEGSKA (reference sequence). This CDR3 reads CSGRDRGASGSAYNEQFF. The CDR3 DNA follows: TGCAGTGGTAGAGACAGAGGTGCTAGCGGGAGTGCGTACAATGAGCAGTTCTTC.

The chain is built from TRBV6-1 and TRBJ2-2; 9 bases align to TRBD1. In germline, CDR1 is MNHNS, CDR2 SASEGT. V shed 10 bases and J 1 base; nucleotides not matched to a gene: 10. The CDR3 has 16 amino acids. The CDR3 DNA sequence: TGTGCCACCGCTCCGGGGACAGGGCTGAACACCGGGGAGCTGTTTTTT. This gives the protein CATAPGTGLNTGELFF.

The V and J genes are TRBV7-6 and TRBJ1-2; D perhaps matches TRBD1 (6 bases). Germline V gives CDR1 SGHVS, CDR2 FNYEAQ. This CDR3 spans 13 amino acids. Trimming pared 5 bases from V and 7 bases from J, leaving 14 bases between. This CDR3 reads CASSRVEGVGYTF. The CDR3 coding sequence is TGTGCCAGCAGCCGCGTCGAGGGGGTTGGCTACACCTTC.

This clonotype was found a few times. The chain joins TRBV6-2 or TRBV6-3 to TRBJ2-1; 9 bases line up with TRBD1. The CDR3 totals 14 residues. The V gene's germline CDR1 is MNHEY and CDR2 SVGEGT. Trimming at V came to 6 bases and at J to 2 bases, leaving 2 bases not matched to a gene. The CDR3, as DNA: TGTGCCAGCAGGGACAGGGGCACCTACAATGAGCAGTTCTTC. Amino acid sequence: CASRDRGTYNEQFF.

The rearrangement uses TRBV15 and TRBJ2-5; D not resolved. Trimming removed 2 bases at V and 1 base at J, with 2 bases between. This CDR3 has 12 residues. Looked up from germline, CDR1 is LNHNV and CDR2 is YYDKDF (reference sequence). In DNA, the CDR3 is TGTGCCACCAGCAGACTCCAAGAGACCCAGTACTTC. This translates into CATSRLQETQYF.

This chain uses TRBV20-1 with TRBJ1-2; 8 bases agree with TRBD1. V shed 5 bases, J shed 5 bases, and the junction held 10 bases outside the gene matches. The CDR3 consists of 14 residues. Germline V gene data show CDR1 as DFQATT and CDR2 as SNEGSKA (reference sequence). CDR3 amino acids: CSARPGGRYYGYTF. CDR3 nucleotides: TGCAGTGCTCGTCCAGGGGGCAGGTATTATGGCTACACCTTC.

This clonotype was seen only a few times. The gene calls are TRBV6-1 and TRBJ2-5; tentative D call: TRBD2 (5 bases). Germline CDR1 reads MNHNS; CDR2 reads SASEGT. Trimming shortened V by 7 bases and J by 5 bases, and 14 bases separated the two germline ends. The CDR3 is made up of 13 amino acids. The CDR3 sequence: CASKRVGAETQYF. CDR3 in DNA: TGTGCCAGCAAGAGGGTGGGTGCGGAGACCCAGTACTTC.

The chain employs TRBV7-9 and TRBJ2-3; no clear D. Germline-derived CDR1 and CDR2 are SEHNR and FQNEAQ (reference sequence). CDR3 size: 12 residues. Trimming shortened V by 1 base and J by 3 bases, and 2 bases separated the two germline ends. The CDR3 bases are TGTGCCAGCAGCTTAGGGACAGATACGCAGTATTTT. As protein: CASSLGTDTQYF.

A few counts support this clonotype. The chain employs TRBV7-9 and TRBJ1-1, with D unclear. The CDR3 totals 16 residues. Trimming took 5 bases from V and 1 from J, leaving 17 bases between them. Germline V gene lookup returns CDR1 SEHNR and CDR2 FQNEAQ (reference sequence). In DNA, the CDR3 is TGTGCCAGCAGCCCTATGACGCGAGGGAGGAACACTGAAGCTTTCTTT. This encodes CASSPMTRGRNTEAFF. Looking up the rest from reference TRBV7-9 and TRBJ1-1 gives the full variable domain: DTGVSQNPRHKITKRGQNVTFRCDPISEHNRLYWYRQTLGQGPEFLTYFQNEAQLEKSRLLSDRFSAERPKGSFSTLEIQRTEQGDSAMYLCASSPMTRGRNTEAFFGQGTRLTVV.

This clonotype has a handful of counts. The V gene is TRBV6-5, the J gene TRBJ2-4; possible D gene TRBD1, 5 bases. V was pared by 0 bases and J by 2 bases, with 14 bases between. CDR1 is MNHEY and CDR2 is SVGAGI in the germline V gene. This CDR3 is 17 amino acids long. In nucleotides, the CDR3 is TGTGCCAGCAGTTACTCGATTTCCCGACAGCCCAAAAACATTCAGTACTTC. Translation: CASSYSISRQPKNIQYF.

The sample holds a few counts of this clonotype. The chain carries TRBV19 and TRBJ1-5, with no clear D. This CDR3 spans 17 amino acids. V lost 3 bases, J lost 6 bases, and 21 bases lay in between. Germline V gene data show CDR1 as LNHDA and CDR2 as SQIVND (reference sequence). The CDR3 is CASSIYAGSKGSQPQHF. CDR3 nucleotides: TGTGCCAGTAGTATTTATGCTGGCAGCAAAGGGAGTCAGCCCCAGCATTTT.

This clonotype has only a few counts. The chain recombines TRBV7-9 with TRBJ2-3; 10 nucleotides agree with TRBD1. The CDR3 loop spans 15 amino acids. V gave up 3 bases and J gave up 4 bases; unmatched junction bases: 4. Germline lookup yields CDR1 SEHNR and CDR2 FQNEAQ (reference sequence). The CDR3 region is CASSFGTGEADTQYF. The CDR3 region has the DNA TGTGCCAGCAGCTTCGGGACAGGGGAGGCAGATACGCAGTATTTT.

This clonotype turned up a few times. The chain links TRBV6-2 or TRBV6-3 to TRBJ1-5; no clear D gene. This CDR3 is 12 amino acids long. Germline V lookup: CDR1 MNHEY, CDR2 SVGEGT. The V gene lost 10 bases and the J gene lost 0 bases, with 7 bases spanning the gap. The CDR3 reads CATTSSNQPQHF. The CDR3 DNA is TGTGCCACCACTAGTAGCAATCAGCCCCAGCATTTT.

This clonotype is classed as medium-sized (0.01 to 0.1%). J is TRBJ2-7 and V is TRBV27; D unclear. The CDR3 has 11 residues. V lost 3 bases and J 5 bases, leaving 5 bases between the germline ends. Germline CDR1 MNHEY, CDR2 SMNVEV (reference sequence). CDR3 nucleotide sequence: TGTGCCAGCAGTTTTGGGCACGAGCAGTACTTC. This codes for CASSFGHEQYF.

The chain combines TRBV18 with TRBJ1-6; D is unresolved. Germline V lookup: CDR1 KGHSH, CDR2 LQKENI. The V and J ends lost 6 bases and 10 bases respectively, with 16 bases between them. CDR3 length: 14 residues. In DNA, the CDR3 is TGTGCCAGCTCCGCCGGGAGGCCGGAGTCACCCCTCCACTTT. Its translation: CASSAGRPESPLHF.

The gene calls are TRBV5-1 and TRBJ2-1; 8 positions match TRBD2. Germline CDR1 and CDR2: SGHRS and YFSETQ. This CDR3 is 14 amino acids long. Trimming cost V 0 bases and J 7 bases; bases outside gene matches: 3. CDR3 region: CASSLAGTRNEQFF. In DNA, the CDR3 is TGCGCCAGCAGCTTGGCCGGGACTAGGAATGAGCAGTTCTTC.

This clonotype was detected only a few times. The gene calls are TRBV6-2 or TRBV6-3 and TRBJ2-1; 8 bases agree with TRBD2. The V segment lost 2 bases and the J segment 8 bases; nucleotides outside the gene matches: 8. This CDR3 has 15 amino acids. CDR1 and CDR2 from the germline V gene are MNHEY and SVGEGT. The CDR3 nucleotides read TGTGCCAGCAGTTACACACCGGGACTAGTCCATGAGCAGTTCTTC. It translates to CASSYTPGLVHEQFF.

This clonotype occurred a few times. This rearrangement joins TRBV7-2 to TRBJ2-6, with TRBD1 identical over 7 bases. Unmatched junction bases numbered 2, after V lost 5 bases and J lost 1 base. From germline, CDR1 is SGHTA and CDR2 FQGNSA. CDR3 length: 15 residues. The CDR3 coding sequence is TGTGCCAGCAGCCTCAGGGGGTCTGGGGCCAACGTCCTGACTTTC. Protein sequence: CASSLRGSGANVLTF.

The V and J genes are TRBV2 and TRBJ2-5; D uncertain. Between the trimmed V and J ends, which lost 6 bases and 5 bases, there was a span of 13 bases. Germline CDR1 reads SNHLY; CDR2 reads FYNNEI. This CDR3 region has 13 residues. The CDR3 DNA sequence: TGTGCCAGCAGCTTACTTCTCGGGGAGACCCAGTACTTC. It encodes CASSLLLGETQYF.

The CDR3 DNA is TGTGCCAGCAGTTACTCGGTTCCGGGGCCACCCTATAGCGAGCAGTACTTC. Encoded protein: CASSYSVPGPPYSEQYF. The chain links TRBV6-5 to TRBJ2-7; either TRBD1 or TRBD2 may fit D (5 bases each). The CDR3 runs 17 residues. Germline V lookup: CDR1 MNHEY, CDR2 SVGAGI. V was cut by 0 bases and J by 6 bases, with 21 bases left in between.

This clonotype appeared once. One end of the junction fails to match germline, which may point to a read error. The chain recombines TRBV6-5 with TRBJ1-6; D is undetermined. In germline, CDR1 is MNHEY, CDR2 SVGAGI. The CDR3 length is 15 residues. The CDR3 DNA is TGTACCAGCAGTTACTCGGAACCAAATAATTCACCCCTCCACTTT. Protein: CTSSYSEPNNSPLHF.

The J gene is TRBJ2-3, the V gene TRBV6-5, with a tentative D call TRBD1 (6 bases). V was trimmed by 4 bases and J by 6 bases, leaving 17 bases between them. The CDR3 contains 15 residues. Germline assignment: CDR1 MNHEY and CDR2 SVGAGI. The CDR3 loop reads CASSLNRVQADTQYF. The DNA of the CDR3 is TGTGCCAGCAGTTTAAACAGGGTACAGGCCGATACGCAGTATTTT.

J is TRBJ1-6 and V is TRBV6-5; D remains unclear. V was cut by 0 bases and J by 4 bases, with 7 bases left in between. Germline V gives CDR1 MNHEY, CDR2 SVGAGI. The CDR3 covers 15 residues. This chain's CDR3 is CASSYSGRYNSPLHF. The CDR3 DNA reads TGTGCCAGCAGTTACTCTGGTCGTTATAATTCACCCCTCCACTTT.

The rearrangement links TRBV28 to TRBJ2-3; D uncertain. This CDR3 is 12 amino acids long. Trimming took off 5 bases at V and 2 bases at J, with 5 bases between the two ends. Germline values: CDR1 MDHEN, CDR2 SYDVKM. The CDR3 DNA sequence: TGTGCCAGCAGTCCCTACACAGATACGCAGTATTTT. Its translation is CASSPYTDTQYF.

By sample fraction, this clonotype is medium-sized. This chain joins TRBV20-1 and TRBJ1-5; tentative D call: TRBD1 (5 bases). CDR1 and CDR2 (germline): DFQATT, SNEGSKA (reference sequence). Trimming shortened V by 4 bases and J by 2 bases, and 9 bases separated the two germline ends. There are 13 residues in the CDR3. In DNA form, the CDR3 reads TGCAGTGCTAAAGGGGATGGCAATCAGCCCCAGCATTTT. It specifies CSAKGDGNQPQHF.

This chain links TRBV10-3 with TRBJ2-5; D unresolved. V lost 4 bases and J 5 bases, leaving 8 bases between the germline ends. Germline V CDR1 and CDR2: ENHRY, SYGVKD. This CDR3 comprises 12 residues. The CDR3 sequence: CAISGVMETQYF. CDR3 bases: TGTGCCATCAGTGGAGTTATGGAGACCCAGTACTTC.

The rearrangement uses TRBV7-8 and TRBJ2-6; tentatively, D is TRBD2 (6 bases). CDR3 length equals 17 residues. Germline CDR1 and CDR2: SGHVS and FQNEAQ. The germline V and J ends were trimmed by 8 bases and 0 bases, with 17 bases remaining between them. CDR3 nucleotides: TGTGCCAGCGGCCTTCTTAGCGGAGCCTCTGGGGCCAACGTCCTGACTTTC. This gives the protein CASGLLSGASGANVLTF.